Listed below are T cell receptor beta chains from one sample, sequenced in a study of blood T cell repertoires in COVID-19. Here immunoSEQ multiplex PCR was the method, and the copy in TCRdb shows in-frame clones only, minus some. This table holds approximately 75,000 clones, around 85% found once. The material sequenced was peripheral blood. Source of these receptors: a man older than 75 with acute or convalescent COVID-19. Both conserved end residues are part of each CDR3. D genes are given only for firm matches. Clone size is stated in some rows and not others, as once, few, many or a class when expanded.

clone_size,v_call,d_call,j_call,cdr3_nt,cdr3_aa
.,TRBV7-9,TRBD1,TRBJ2-3,TGTGCCAGCAGCCCAGGGACAGGGGGAGCAGATACGCAGTATTTT,CASSPGTGGADTQYF
.,TRBV7-2,TRBD1,TRBJ1-2,TGTGCCAGCAGCCCCTGGGACAGCTCAAACTATGGCTACACCTTC,CASSPWDSSNYGYTF
.,TRBV10-3,TRBD2,TRBJ2-1,TGTGCCATCACGACTCCCGGCTCGGGGGGTCCTACTGGTGAGCAGTTCTTC,CAITTPGSGGPTGEQFF
.,TRBV28,TRBD1,TRBJ2-1,TGTGCCAGCAGCAAAGGGGGACAGCCCTACAATGAGCAGTTCTTC,CASSKGGQPYNEQFF
.,TRBV5-6,.,TRBJ2-3,TGTGCCAGCAGCCTCACAGATACGCAGTATTTT,CASSLTDTQYF
.,TRBV27,.,TRBJ2-7,TGTGCCAGCAGACAGACAGGCCTTCCCTACGAGCAGTACTTC,CASRQTGLPYEQYF
.,TRBV28,TRBD1,TRBJ2-2,TGTGCCAGCCGGACAGGGGGGCGCGGGGAGCTGTTTTTT,CASRTGGRGELFF
few,TRBV6-5,.,TRBJ2-5,TGTGCCAGCAGTTACTCCGGATGGGGGACTGGGACCCAGTACTTC,CASSYSGWGTGTQYF
.,TRBV3-1/TRBV3-2,TRBD1,TRBJ1-3,TGTGCCAGCAGCCCTCTTAGACAGGGGGTCTCTGGAAACACCATATATTTT,CASSPLRQGVSGNTIYF
.,TRBV29-1,TRBD2,TRBJ2-1,TGCAGCGTTGTAGCGGGGAATGGATACAATGAGCAGTTCTTC,CSVVAGNGYNEQFF
.,TRBV7-2,TRBD1,TRBJ1-4,TGTGCCAGCAGAACAGGGGGCGCGGTTGAAAAACTGTTTTTT,CASRTGGAVEKLFF
few,TRBV5-4,.,TRBJ2-6,TGTGCCACCGAGAGCAGGTCTGGGGCCAACGTCCTGACTTTC,CATESRSGANVLTF
.,TRBV7-6,TRBD2,TRBJ2-3,TGTGCCAGCAGCCCGGGTCCCGGACTAGCGGGCTCCGGATGGGACACAGATACGCAGTATTTT,CASSPGPGLAGSGWDTDTQYF
.,TRBV5-1,TRBD1,TRBJ2-7,TGCGCCAGCAGGCCGGGACAGGGGGCTCAAGTTACCTCCTACGAGCAGTACTTC,CASRPGQGAQVTSYEQYF
few,TRBV4-3,.,TRBJ1-2,TGCGCCAGCAGCCCCAGGCAGGGGAATGATGGCTACACCTTC,CASSPRQGNDGYTF
.,TRBV27,TRBD2,TRBJ2-1,TGTGCCAGCAACCCCGGACTAGCGGGGGGTAGATACAATGAGCAGTTCTTC,CASNPGLAGGRYNEQFF
.,TRBV5-1,.,TRBJ2-3,TGCGCCAGCAGCTTGGGAGGAGTGACGAGCACAGATACGCAGTATTTT,CASSLGGVTSTDTQYF
.,TRBV9,.,TRBJ2-1,TGTGCCAGCAGCGTAGGCCAGGGGCATAGGGATGAGCAGTTCTTC,CASSVGQGHRDEQFF
.,TRBV25-1,TRBD1,TRBJ1-5,TGTGCCAGCGGGACAGGGGGCACTCAGCCCCAGCATTTT,CASGTGGTQPQHF
once,TRBV5-4,TRBD1,TRBJ1-6,TGTGCCAGCAGCCTGGCCGGGACAGGGGGCTCCTATAATTCACCCCTCCACTTT,CASSLAGTGGSYNSPLHF
.,TRBV7-2,.,TRBJ1-6,TGTGCCAGCAGCTTAGCGCTCGGTTCACCCCTCCACTTT,CASSLALGSPLHF
few,TRBV2,TRBD1,TRBJ2-7,TGTGCCAGCAGAGCCCCGGGACAGGGTATGTACGAGCAGTACTTC,CASRAPGQGMYEQYF
few,TRBV2,TRBD2,TRBJ2-1,TGTGCCAGCAGTGAAAGCCTACTAGCGGGAGTGGACAATGAGCAGTTCTTC,CASSESLLAGVDNEQFF
once,TRBV5-1,TRBD2,TRBJ2-2,TGCGCCAGCAGCTTGGATCCGGGAGGGCAAACCGGGGAGCTGTTTTTT,CASSLDPGGQTGELFF
few,TRBV5-4,.,TRBJ2-2,TGTGCCAGCAGCTCTAACACCGGGGAGCTGTTTTTT,CASSSNTGELFF
.,TRBV6-5,.,TRBJ2-5,TGTGCCAGCAGTTACAGCACAGCCAGGGGGGAAGAGACCCAGTACTTC,CASSYSTARGEETQYF
once,TRBV19,TRBD2,TRBJ2-3,TGTGCCAGTAGTATTACCGGACTAGCGGGAGGAGATACGCAGTATTTT,CASSITGLAGGDTQYF
.,TRBV4-3,.,TRBJ2-1,TGCGCCAGCAGCCGGATTGGGGCTTACAATGAGCAGTTCTTC,CASSRIGAYNEQFF
.,TRBV6-4,TRBD1,TRBJ2-2,TGTGCCAGCAGCGACGGACAGGGTTACGGGGAGCTGTTTTTT,CASSDGQGYGELFF
.,TRBV18,TRBD2,TRBJ2-5,TGTGCCAGCTCACCCAGACTAGCGGGGGAGCAAGAGACCCAGTACTTC,CASSPRLAGEQETQYF
.,TRBV10-2,TRBD2,TRBJ2-5,TGCGCCAGCAGTGAGACTAGCGGGGGTCTTCGGGGAGAGACCCAGTACTTC,CASSETSGGLRGETQYF
.,TRBV6-5,TRBD1,TRBJ1-1,TGTGCCAGCAGTACAGGGACAGGACAGAAAGCTTTCTTT,CASSTGTGQKAFF
.,TRBV7-9,.,TRBJ1-2,TGTGCCAGCAGCTCAGGGTCGCCTAACTATGGCTACACCTTC,CASSSGSPNYGYTF
.,TRBV10-3,.,TRBJ2-7,TGTGCCATCAGTGAACAGGACTACGAGCAGTACTTC,CAISEQDYEQYF
.,TRBV9,.,TRBJ1-5,TGTGCCAGCAGCGTAGAAGGGGCTGGTCAGCCCCAGCATTTT,CASSVEGAGQPQHF
.,TRBV7-3,TRBD2,TRBJ2-1,TGTGCCAGCAGCTCAGGTAGCGGGTTAGAGCAGTTCTTC,CASSSGSGLEQFF
.,TRBV5-6,TRBD1,TRBJ1-1,TGTGCCAGCAGCTCCGGGACAGGGGGCAATACTGAAGCTTTCTTT,CASSSGTGGNTEAFF
few,TRBV6-2/TRBV6-3,.,TRBJ1-5,TGTGCCAGCAGTCAAAACAATCAGCCCCAGCATTTT,CASSQNNQPQHF
.,TRBV27,.,TRBJ2-1,TGTGCCAGCTCTCAGCGGGGGACAGATTCACACAATGAGCAGTTCTTC,CASSQRGTDSHNEQFF
.,TRBV11-2,TRBD1,TRBJ2-7,TGTGCCAGCAGCTTAGTATGGACCGGGACAGACAACTCCTACGAGCAGTACTTC,CASSLVWTGTDNSYEQYF